Sequencing of this T cell receptor beta chain was carried out in a study of graft-versus-host responses after intestinal transplantation (dated by TCRdb to the early 2020s). A note on the overall study: Recipients received multivisceral, liver-intestinal, or isolated intestinal transplants. A peak of at least 4% donor T cells among recipient peripheral blood mononuclear cells was the definition used for donor T cell macrochimerism. Alloreactive clones were identified by sequencing pre-transplant mixed lymphocyte reaction products and comparing these products with unstimulated pre-transplant donor and recipient T cells. Rather than going through the commercial service, samples from a few later patients were sequenced in-house on an Illumina MiSeq and processed with MiXCR. The cohort enrolled approximately 24 intestinal transplant recipients, one of whom was a retransplant, and 3 patients without pretransplant specimens were excluded. Bulk TCR-beta CDR3 sequencing was used to track graft-versus-host and host-versus-graft alloreactive T cell clones in the graft, circulation and bone marrow after intestinal transplantation. All recipients received anti-thymocyte globulin induction followed by maintenance tacrolimus and steroids for approximately 3 years.

Library preparation employed the immunoSEQ multiplex PCR assay. For most patients, genomic DNA was subjected to high-throughput TCR-beta CDR3 sequencing by Adaptive Biotechnologies. As for the authors' bioinformatics: Adaptive's ImmunoSEQ software supplied the TCR sequencing data for 18 patients, while MiXCR and VDJtools were used to process three other patients. CDR3 nucleotide sequences shared between donor and recipient were removed because the origin of such sequences could not be assigned. To be classed as alloreactive, a clone needed at least 2-fold expansion over unstimulated cells and a minimum CFSE-low frequency of 0.002% (template counts) or 0.001% (read counts). Mappable clones were those detected in sequenced pre-transplant spleen, lymph node, or MLR CFSE-low populations of the donor or recipient. The cumulative frequency of alloreactive clones was calculated as a percentage of all sequences, weighted by copy number. The source is immuneACCESS, and TCRdb retained only in-frame sequences with V and J called. Part of the clones is not carried over; for the studies checked, unresolved V genes explain less than half of this, and the remainder is unexplained. D and trimming were read from the DNA, whereas the V and J calls and clone size are those reported in that table. The sample profile shows around 71,000 clones; roughly 92% of them were found once. Approximately 6.3% of the sample is taken by the ten largest.

Bone marrow was aspirated after transplant from the posterior iliac crest or another site chosen by the physician. The investigation overall reported the following: GvH clones were detected in recipient bone marrow, and some of these GvH clones were observed earlier in ileal mucosa or blood, consistent with an intestinal mucosal origin. High GvH to HvG T cell clonal ratios were observed in the allografts of patients with donor T cell macrochimerism. The relatively low number and heterogeneity of intestinal transplant patients limited the conclusions. Peak levels of circulating GvH clones were associated with declines in HvG clones early after transplant.

About this clone: Its antigen has not been determined. No much larger clone exists at a distance of one base, and base qualities are not known.

V lost 8 bases and J lost 7 bases; the stretch between them is 18 bases long. The CDR3, from cysteine to phenylalanine, totals 13 residues. CDR3 DNA only is kept here, 39 bases in frame from base 1. Reading the germline V gene (reference sequence) gives CDR1 PRHDT and CDR2 FYEKMQ. The specimen was bone marrow, collected roughly 780 days after intestinal transplantation. This clonotype originated in a human patient who received an intestinal transplant, so some T cells may come from the graft donor. The rearrangement joined TRBV13 to TRBJ2-7; the D gene is perhaps TRBD1, on 5 matching bases. CDR3 region: CASAYGRAKEQYF. In nucleotides, the sequence is TGTGCCAGCGCATATGGCAGGGCGAAAGAGCAGTACTTC.